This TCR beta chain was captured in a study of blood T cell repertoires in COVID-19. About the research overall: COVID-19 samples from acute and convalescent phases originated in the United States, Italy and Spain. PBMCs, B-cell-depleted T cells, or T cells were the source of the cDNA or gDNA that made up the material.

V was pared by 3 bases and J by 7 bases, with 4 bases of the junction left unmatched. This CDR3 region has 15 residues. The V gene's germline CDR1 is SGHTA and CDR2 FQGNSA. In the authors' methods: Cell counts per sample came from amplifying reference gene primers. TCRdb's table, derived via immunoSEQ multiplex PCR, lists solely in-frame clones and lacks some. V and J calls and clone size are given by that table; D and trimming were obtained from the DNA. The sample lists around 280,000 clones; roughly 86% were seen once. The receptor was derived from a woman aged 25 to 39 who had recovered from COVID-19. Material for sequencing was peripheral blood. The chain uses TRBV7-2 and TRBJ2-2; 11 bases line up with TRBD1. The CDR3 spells CASSLEGQGGGELFF. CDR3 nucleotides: TGTGCCAGCAGCTTGGAGGGACAGGGGGGCGGGGAGCTGTTTTTT.